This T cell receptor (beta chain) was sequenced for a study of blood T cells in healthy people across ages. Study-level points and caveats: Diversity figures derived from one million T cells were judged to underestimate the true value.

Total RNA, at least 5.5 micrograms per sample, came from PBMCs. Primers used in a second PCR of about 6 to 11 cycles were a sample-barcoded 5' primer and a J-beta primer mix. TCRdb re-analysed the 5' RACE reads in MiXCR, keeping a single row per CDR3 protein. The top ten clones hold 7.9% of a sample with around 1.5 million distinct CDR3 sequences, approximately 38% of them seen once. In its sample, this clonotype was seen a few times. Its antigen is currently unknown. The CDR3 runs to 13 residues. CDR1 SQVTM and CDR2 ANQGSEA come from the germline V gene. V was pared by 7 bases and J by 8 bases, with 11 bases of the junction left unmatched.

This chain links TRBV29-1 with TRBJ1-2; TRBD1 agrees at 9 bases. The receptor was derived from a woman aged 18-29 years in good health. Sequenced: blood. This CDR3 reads CSAFGQGRTGYTF. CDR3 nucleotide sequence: TGCAGCGCCTTCGGACAGGGGAGAACAGGCTACACCTTC. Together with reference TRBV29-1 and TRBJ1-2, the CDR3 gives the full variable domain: SAVISQKPSRDICQRGTSLTIQCQVDSQVTMMFWYRQQPGQSLTLIATANQGSEATYESGFVIDKFPISRPNLTFSTLTVSNMSPEDSSIYLCSAFGQGRTGYTFGSGTRLTVV.